Each of the 25 T cell receptor beta chains below was sequenced from the same sample in a study of vaccination effects on CD4 cells after COVID-19. Isolating CD4+ T cells followed more than 9 days of culture. The repertoire was sequenced with immunoSEQ multiplex PCR; TCRdb's copy has only in-frame clones and lacks some. The data contain some 40,000 clones, more than 75% of them singletons. No antigen has been assigned to these receptors. Sequenced material: CD4+ T cells from PBMCs cultured without peptide, taken before COVID-19 vaccination. These receptors were collected from a human donor who received a COVID-19 vaccine.

J is TRBJ1-6 and V is TRBV2; D is uncertain. The CDR3 totals 15 residues. Per the germline V gene, CDR1 is SNHLY and CDR2 is FYNNEI. Deletions cut 2 bases from V and 5 bases from J, with 10 bases between. Written as DNA, the CDR3 is TGTGCCAGCAGTGAACTTACGGGAAATAATTCACCCCTCCACTTT. Translating it yields CASSELTGNNSPLHF.

The chain joins TRBV7-2 to TRBJ1-2; no clear D. The CDR3 loop spans 11 amino acids. The germline V gene encodes CDR1 SGHTA and CDR2 FQGNSA. Trimming pared 1 base from V and 7 bases from J, leaving 4 bases between. For the CDR3, the DNA is TGTGCCAGCAGCTTAGGTAGTGGCTACACCTTC. Residues: CASSLGSGYTF.

V is TRBV28 and J is TRBJ1-2; the D is unclear. The length of the CDR3 is 13 residues. The V end was cut by 3 bases, the J end by 5 bases, with 10 bases between. Germline V CDR1 and CDR2: MDHEN, SYDVKM. CDR3 DNA: TGTGCCAGCAGTTTCAATCTTCAGTATGGCTACACCTTC. Its protein is CASSFNLQYGYTF.

This CDR3 is CASSQGTVDSKNIQYF. CDR3 bases: TGCGCCAGCAGCCAAGGCACGGTCGACAGCAAAAACATTCAGTACTTC. The gene calls are TRBV4-1 and TRBJ2-4, with TRBD1 as a possible D gene (5 bases). The CDR3 totals 16 residues. Per germline, CDR1 MGHRA and CDR2 YSYEKL. V lost 1 base and J lost 3, with 13 bases in between.

This sequence joins TRBV4-1 and TRBJ1-2; D is perhaps TRBD1 (5 bases). This CDR3 is built from 15 residues. With 1 base removed from V and 4 bases from J, the gap between germline ends came to 13 bases. From germline, CDR1 is MGHRA and CDR2 YSYEKL. The chain's CDR3 is CASSQVGGVLYGYTF. CDR3 nucleotides: TGCGCCAGCAGCCAAGTCGGGGGGGTACTCTATGGCTACACCTTC.

V and J are TRBV6-6 and TRBJ2-5, with D perhaps TRBD1 or TRBD2 (5 bases each). The CDR3 runs 16 residues. Germline V gene data show CDR1 as MNHNY and CDR2 as SVGAGI (reference sequence). Between the trimmed V and J ends, which lost 5 bases and 4 bases, there was a span of 20 bases. The CDR3 is CASSKGRDGGRETQYF. Here the CDR3 DNA reads TGTGCCAGCAGTAAGGGCAGGGATGGGGGTAGAGAGACCCAGTACTTC.

This chain links TRBV6-4 with TRBJ1-1, with D maybe TRBD1 (5 bases). This CDR3 contains 16 residues. Germline V lookup: CDR1 MRHNA, CDR2 SNTAGT. V lost 2 bases and J lost 3, with 16 bases in between. CDR3 region: CASSDQPGGEYTEAFF. The CDR3 nucleotides are TGTGCCAGCAGTGACCAACCCGGGGGGGAGTACACTGAAGCTTTCTTT.

The genes are TRBV5-8 and TRBJ1-5; no clear D. From germline, CDR1 is SGHTS and CDR2 YDEGEE. This CDR3 region has 15 residues. The germline V and J ends were trimmed by 5 bases and 3 bases, with 15 bases remaining between them. The CDR3 protein is CASSSGEGLNQPQHF. The DNA of the CDR3 is TGTGCCAGCAGTTCCGGAGAGGGCCTCAATCAGCCCCAGCATTTT.

The CDR3 reads CASSPLGGLSSYEQYV. The CDR3 DNA is TGTGCCAGCAGCCCCCTAGGCGGACTCAGCTCCTACGAGCAGTACGTC. The chain combines TRBV5-6 with TRBJ2-7; D might be TRBD2 (5 bases). The CDR3 runs to 16 residues. The germline gives CDR1 SGHDT, CDR2 YYEEEE. V was clipped by 4 bases and J by 0 bases, with 17 bases between them.

The chain carries TRBV15 and TRBJ1-2, with 9 positions matching TRBD1. Germline V lookup: CDR1 LNHNV, CDR2 YYDKDF (reference sequence). This CDR3 contains 17 residues. J was trimmed by 3 bases and V by 5 bases; bases with no gene match: 13. DNA of the CDR3: TGTGCCACCAGCGGGCCGGACCGGGACAGGGAGGACTATGGCTACACCTTC. It is translated as CATSGPDRDREDYGYTF.

V and J are TRBV6-5 and TRBJ1-1; 11 bases line up with TRBD1. Germline CDR1 reads MNHEY; CDR2 reads SVGAGI. There are 14 residues in the CDR3. Losses at the gene ends were 4 bases for V and 4 bases for J; bases not matched to a gene: 2. The CDR3 bases are TGTGCCAGCAGTTGGGACAGGGGGGCCACTGAAGCTTTCTTT. As protein: CASSWDRGATEAFF.

The rearrangement links TRBV5-4 to TRBJ2-5, with D perhaps TRBD1 (5 bases). Per the germline V gene, CDR1 is SGHNT and CDR2 is YYREEE (reference sequence). Trimming took off 0 bases at V and 2 bases at J, with 11 bases between the two ends. The CDR3 is 15 amino acids. The CDR3 coding sequence is TGTGCCAGCAGCTTGGCTAGGGGTGAACAAGAGACCCAGTACTTC. Its translation is CASSLARGEQETQYF.

The chain carries TRBV25-1 and TRBJ1-1; TRBD1 might be the D (5 bases). Trimming stripped 2 bases from V and 2 bases from J, with 6 bases between. This CDR3 contains 13 residues. Per the germline V gene, CDR1 is MGHDK and CDR2 is SYGVNS. CDR3 loop: CASSEDSNTEAFF. As DNA, the CDR3 is TGTGCCAGCAGTGAAGACAGCAACACTGAAGCTTTCTTT. The full variable domain, completed using reference TRBV25-1 and TRBJ1-1, is EADIYQTPRYLVIGTGKKITLECSQTMGHDKMYWYQQDPGMELHLIHYSYGVNSTEKGDLSSESTVSRIRTEHFPLTLESARPSHTSQYLCASSEDSNTEAFFGQGTRLTVV.

The genes are TRBV6-2 or TRBV6-3 and TRBJ2-7; perhaps D is TRBD1 or TRBD2 (5 bases each). CDR1 MNHEY and CDR2 SVGEGT come from the germline V gene. This CDR3 has 14 amino acids. V lost 0 bases and J lost 3, with 9 bases in between. In DNA, the CDR3 is TGTGCCAGCAGTTACTCCGTGGGGGTCTACGAGCAGTACGTC. It encodes CASSYSVGVYEQYV.

This clone was observed a single time. The V and J genes are TRBV29-1 and TRBJ1-1; D unresolved. CDR1 and CDR2 from the germline V gene are SQVTM and ANQGSEA. Between the trimmed V and J ends, which lost 4 bases and 3 bases, there was a span of 6 bases. The CDR3 extends over 11 amino acids. The DNA for the CDR3 is TGCAGCGTTGGACCGTACACTGAAGCTTTCTTT. Its translation is CSVGPYTEAFF.

The chain combines TRBV2 with TRBJ2-5; D perhaps matches TRBD1 (5 bases). The germline V gene encodes CDR1 SNHLY and CDR2 FYNNEI. This CDR3 is built from 12 residues. V was shortened by 5 bases and J by 4 bases, with 8 bases between the two germline ends. The CDR3 here is CASSTGPETQYF. CDR3 sequence (DNA): TGTGCCAGCAGTACAGGACCAGAGACCCAGTACTTC.

This sequence joins TRBV5-1 and TRBJ1-5; D may be TRBD1 (6 bases). The CDR3 covers 16 residues. V gave up 3 bases and J gave up 4 bases, with 17 bases separating them. CDR1 and CDR2 from the germline V gene are SGHRS and YFSETQ. CDR3 DNA: TGCGCCAGCAGCTCCCTACCGACAGGCCAAAATCAGCCCCAGCATTTT. It is translated as CASSSLPTGQNQPQHF.

This rearrangement joins TRBV5-8 to TRBJ2-3; perhaps TRBD2 as D (6 bases). Germline V lookup: CDR1 SGHTS, CDR2 YDEGEE. There are 17 residues in the CDR3. Trimming pared 7 bases from V and 2 bases from J, leaving 23 bases between. In nucleotides, the CDR3 is TGTGCCAGCCCCACGGGGATTTGGGGGAGGAACACAGATACGCAGTATTTT. Residues: CASPTGIWGRNTDTQYF.

The chain is built from TRBV3-1 (or the pseudogene TRBV3-2) and TRBJ1-4, with D uncertain. This CDR3 contains 14 residues. The germline V gene has CDR1 LGHDT and CDR2 YNNKEL (reference sequence). V dropped 4 bases and J dropped 6 bases, with 12 bases sitting between them. The CDR3 loop is CASSRQKRDEKLFF. CDR3 in DNA: TGTGCCAGCAGCCGGCAGAAACGAGATGAAAAACTGTTTTTT.

By sample fraction, this clone is medium-sized. The chain recombines TRBV4-1 with TRBJ1-5; weak D call: TRBD1 (6 bases). Germline assignment: CDR1 MGHRA and CDR2 YSYEKL. The ends were cut back, 0 bases at V and 5 bases at J, with 14 bases in the middle. This CDR3 is 16 amino acids long. In nucleotides, the CDR3 is TGCGCCAGCAGCCAAGATGGATCACAGGGATATCAGCCCCAGCATTTT. Protein product: CASSQDGSQGYQPQHF.

The V and J genes are TRBV2 and TRBJ1-3; no firm D call. Trimming stripped 2 bases from V and 4 bases from J, with 15 bases between. The CDR3 has 16 residues. Germline loops: CDR1 SNHLY, CDR2 FYNNEI. CDR3 in amino acids: CASSENRGRGGNTIYF. In nucleotides, the CDR3 is TGTGCCAGCAGTGAAAATCGTGGCCGAGGGGGAAACACCATATATTTT.

V is TRBV6-6 and J is TRBJ2-7; D possibly uses TRBD1 or TRBD2 (5 bases each). Germline lookup yields CDR1 MNHNY and CDR2 SVGAGI (reference sequence). The CDR3 is made up of 13 amino acids. Between the trimmed V and J ends, which lost 6 bases and 4 bases, there was a span of 13 bases. As DNA, the CDR3 is TGTGCCAGCAGCACCGGGACGAAATACGAGCAGTACGTC. As protein: CASSTGTKYEQYV.

This chain links TRBV28 with TRBJ1-4; 7 bases are shared with TRBD1. The CDR3 runs 16 residues. Germline lookup yields CDR1 MDHEN and CDR2 SYDVKM. The ends lost 2 bases at V and 7 bases at J; junction bases unmatched: 10. The CDR3 nucleotides are TGTGCCAGCAGTTTAAAAGGGGGCAGGATAGTTGAAAAACTGTTTTTT. Amino acid sequence: CASSLKGGRIVEKLFF.

This chain joins TRBV28 and TRBJ1-2; D gene uncertain. The V end was cut by 6 bases, the J end by 4 bases, with 9 bases between. CDR3 length: 12 amino acids. The germline V gene encodes CDR1 MDHEN and CDR2 SYDVKM. CDR3 region: CASRGFTYGYTF. As DNA, the CDR3 is TGTGCCAGCAGAGGGTTTACCTATGGCTACACCTTC.

The chain combines TRBV24-1 with TRBJ2-5; TRBD2 might be the D (7 bases). This CDR3 is built from 16 residues. Germline V gives CDR1 KGHDR, CDR2 SFDVKD. Trimming stripped 1 base from V and 4 bases from J, with 15 bases between. CDR3 amino acids: CATSDFDAGALETQYF. The CDR3 nucleotides read TGTGCCACCAGTGATTTCGATGCGGGGGCCCTAGAGACCCAGTACTTC.